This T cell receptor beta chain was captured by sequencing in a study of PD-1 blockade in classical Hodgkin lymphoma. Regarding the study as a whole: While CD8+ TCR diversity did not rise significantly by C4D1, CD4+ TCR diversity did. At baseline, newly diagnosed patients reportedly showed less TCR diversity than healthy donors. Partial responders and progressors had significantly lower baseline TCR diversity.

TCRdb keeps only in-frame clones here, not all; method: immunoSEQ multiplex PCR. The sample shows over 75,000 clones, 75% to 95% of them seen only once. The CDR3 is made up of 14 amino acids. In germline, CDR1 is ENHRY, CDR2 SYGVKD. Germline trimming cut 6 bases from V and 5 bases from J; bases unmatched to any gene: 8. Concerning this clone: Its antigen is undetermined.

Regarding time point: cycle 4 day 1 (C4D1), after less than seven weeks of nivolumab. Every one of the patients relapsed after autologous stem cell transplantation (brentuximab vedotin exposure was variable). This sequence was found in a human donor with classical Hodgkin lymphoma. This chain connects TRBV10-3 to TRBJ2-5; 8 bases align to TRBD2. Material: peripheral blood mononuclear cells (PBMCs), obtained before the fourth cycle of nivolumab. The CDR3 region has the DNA TGTGCCATCAGCGGACCGGGGGGGTTGGAGACCCAGTACTTC. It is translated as CAISGPGGLETQYF.